This TCR beta chain was observed in a study of regulatory T cells in long-lasting Graves disease. Study-wide results and caveats: The study found TRBV28, TRBJ1-2 and TRBJ2-5 favored in persistent disease.

CDR3 length: 16 residues. Germline V CDR1 and CDR2: DFQATT, SNEGSKA (reference sequence). V dropped 0 bases and J dropped 5; count of bases not matched to a gene: 11. This clonotype was seen at least ten times. Its antigen remains unidentified. Noted time point: newly diagnosed GD, antithyroid drugs for less than 3 months. RNA from PBMCs was the source of the TCR library. In building TCR beta libraries, iRepertoire HTBI primers were used together with Arm-PCR of CDR3 regions. Using its own MiXCR run on the multiplex PCR reads, TCRdb lists one record per CDR3 protein. The sample has about 350,000 distinct CDR3 sequences, over 15% seen once; the top ten hold approximately 30%. The same data also contributed to another study, on T cells in Graves' hyperthyroidism and ophthalmopathy. As that study records: Among the patients, aged 18 to 65, hyperthyroidism was newly diagnosed and had lasted under 2 months.

The sample was peripheral blood mononuclear cells (PBMCs), taken at new diagnosis, from a patient treated with antithyroid drugs. The sequence derives from a man between 35 and 55 years old with Graves disease. The chain recombines TRBV20-1 with TRBJ2-5; 8 nucleotides align to TRBD2. The CDR3 reads CSARDHGGGSSETQYF. CDR3 sequence (DNA): TGCAGTGCTAGAGATCACGGGGGGGGTTCATCGGAGACCCAGTACTTC.